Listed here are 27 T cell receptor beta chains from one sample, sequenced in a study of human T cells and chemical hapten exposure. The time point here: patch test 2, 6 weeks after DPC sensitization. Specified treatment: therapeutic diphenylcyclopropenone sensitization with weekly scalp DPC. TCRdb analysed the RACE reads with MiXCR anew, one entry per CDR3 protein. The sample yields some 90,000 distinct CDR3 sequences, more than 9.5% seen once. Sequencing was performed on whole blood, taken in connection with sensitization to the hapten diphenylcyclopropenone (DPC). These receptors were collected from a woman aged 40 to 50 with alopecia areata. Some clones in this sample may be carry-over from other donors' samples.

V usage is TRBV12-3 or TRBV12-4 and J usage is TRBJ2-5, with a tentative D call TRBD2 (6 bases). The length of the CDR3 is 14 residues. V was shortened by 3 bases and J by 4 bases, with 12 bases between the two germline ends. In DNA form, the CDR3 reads TGTGCCAGCAGTTTGGGTAGCGGTCGAGAGACCCAGTACTTC. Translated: CASSLGSGRETQYF.

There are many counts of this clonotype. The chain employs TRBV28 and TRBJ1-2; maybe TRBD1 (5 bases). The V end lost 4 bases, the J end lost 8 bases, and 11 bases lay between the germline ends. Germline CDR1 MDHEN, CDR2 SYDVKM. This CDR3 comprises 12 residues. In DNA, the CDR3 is TGTGCCAGCAGTTCCCTGGGACGGGGCTACACCTTC. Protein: CASSSLGRGYTF.

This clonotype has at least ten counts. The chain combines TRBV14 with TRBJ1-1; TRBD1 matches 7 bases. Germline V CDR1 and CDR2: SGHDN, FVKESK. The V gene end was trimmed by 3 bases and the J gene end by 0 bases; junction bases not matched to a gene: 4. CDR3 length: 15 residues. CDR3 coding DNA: TGTGCCAGCAGCCATCATACAGGGGTGAACACTGAAGCTTTCTTT. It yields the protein CASSHHTGVNTEAFF.

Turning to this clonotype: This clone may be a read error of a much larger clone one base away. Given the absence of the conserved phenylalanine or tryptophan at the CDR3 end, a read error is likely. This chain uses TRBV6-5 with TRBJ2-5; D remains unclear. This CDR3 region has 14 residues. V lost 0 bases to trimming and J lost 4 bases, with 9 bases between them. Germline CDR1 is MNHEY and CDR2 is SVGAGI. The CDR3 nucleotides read TGTGCCAGCAGTTACTCGACTTTCGGAGAGACCCAGTACTCC. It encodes CASSYSTFGETQYS.

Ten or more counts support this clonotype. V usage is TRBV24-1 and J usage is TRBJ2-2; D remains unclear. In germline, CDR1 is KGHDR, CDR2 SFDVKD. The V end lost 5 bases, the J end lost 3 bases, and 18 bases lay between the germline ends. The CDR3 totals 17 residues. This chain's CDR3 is CATSVNPGLDYTGELFF. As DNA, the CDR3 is TGTGCCACCAGTGTGAACCCGGGCCTCGATTACACCGGGGAGCTGTTTTTT.

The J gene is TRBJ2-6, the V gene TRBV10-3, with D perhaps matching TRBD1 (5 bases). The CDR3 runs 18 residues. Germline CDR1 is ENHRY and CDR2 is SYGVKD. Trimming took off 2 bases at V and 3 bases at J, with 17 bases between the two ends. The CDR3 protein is CAISERAGPEFGANVLTF. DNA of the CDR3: TGTGCCATCAGTGAGAGGGCAGGGCCGGAGTTTGGGGCCAACGTCCTGACTTTC.

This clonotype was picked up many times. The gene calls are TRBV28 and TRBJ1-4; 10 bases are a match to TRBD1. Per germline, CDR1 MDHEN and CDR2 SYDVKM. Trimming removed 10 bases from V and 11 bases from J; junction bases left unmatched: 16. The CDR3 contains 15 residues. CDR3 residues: CATKTGGSLDSKLFF. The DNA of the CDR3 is TGTGCCACCAAGACAGGGGGCAGCTTAGATTCCAAACTGTTTTTT.

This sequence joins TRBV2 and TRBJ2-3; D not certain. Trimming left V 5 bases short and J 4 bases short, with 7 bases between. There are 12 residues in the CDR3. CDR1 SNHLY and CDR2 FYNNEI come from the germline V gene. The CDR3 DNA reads TGTGCCAGCAGTATCCAGGCAGATACGCAGTATTTT. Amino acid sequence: CASSIQADTQYF. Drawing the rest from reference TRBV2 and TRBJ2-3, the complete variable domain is EPEVTQTPSHQVTQMGQEVILRCVPISNHLYFYWYRQILGQKVEFLVSFYNNEISEKSEIFDDQFSVERPDGSNFTLKIRSTKLEDSAMYFCASSIQADTQYFGPGTRLTVL.

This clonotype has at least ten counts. In nucleotides, the CDR3 is TGCAGCGTCGCGGACAGGGGGACCGGGGAGCTGTTTTTT. It translates to CSVADRGTGELFF. The V gene is TRBV29-1, the J gene TRBJ2-2; 10 nucleotides match TRBD1. There are 13 residues in the CDR3. V was clipped by 6 bases and J by 5 bases; unmatched bases: 3. In germline, CDR1 is SQVTM, CDR2 ANQGSEA.

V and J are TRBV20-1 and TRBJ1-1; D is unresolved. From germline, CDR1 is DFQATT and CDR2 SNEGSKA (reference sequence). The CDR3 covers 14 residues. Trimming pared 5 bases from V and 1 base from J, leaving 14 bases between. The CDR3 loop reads CSAPRQPKNTEAFF. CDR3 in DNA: TGCAGTGCTCCCCGGCAGCCCAAGAACACTGAAGCTTTCTTT.

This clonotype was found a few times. The CDR3 loop is CASSPLEEQFF. CDR3 DNA sequence: TGTGCCAGCAGCCCCCTAGAGGAGCAGTTCTTC. This rearrangement joins TRBV7-8 to TRBJ2-1; D is ambiguous. This CDR3 comprises 11 residues. Trimming cost V 5 bases and J 10 bases, with 9 bases left between them. Germline V gene data show CDR1 as SGHVS and CDR2 as FQNEAQ.

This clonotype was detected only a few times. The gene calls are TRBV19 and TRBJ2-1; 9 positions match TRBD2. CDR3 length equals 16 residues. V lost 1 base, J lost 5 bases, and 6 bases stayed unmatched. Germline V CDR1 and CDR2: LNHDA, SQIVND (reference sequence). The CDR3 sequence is CASSIGGGRAHNEQFF. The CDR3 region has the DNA TGTGCCAGTAGTATAGGGGGCGGGAGGGCCCACAATGAGCAGTTCTTC.

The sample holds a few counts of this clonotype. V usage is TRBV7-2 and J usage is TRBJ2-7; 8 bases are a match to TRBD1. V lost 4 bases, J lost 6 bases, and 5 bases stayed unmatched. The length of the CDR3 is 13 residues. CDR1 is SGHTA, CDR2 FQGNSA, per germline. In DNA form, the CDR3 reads TGTGCCAGCAGCTGGACAGGGAGCGGCGAGCAGTACTTC. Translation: CASSWTGSGEQYF. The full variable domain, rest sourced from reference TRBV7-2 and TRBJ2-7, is GAGVSQSPSNKVTEKGKDVELRCDPISGHTALYWYRQSLGQGLEFLIYFQGNSAPDKSGLPSDRFSAERTGGSVSTLTIQRTQQEDSAVYLCASSWTGSGEQYFGPGTRLTVT.

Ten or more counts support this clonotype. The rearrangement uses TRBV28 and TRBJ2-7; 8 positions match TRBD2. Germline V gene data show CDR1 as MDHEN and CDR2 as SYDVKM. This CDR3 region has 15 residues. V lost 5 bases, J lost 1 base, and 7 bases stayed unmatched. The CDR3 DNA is TGTGCCAGCAGTCGAAGCGGGAGAGGGTCCTACGAGCAGTACTTC. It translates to CASSRSGRGSYEQYF.

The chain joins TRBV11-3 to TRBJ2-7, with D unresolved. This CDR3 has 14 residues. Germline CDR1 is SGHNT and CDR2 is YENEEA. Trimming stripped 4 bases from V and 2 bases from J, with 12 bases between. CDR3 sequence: CASSSGRETYEQYF. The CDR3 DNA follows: TGTGCCAGCAGCTCCGGAAGAGAGACCTACGAGCAGTACTTC.

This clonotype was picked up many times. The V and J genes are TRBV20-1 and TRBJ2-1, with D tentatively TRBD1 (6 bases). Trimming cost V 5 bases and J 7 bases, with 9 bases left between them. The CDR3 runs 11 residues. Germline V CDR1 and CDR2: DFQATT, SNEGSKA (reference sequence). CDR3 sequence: CSAPRGNEQFF. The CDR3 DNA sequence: TGCAGTGCTCCCAGGGGAAATGAGCAGTTCTTC.

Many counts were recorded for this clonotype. The DNA of the CDR3 is TGTGCCAGCAGCTTGGAAGGGACCTGGGGGGAGACCCAGTACTTC. This codes for CASSLEGTWGETQYF. This chain connects TRBV7-9 to TRBJ2-5; perhaps D is TRBD1 or TRBD2 (5 bases each). CDR1 is SEHNR, CDR2 FQNEAQ, per germline (reference sequence). V was trimmed by 3 bases and J by 5 bases, leaving 16 bases between them. The CDR3 consists of 15 residues.

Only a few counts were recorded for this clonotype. The CDR3 loop reads CASSPHLGTGGYNEQFF. In nucleotides, the CDR3 is TGTGCCAGCAGTCCCCACCTGGGGACAGGGGGCTACAATGAGCAGTTCTTC. The chain employs TRBV27 and TRBJ2-1, with TRBD1 identical over 11 bases. Trimming removed 5 bases from V and 3 bases from J; junction bases left unmatched: 9. This CDR3 is 17 amino acids long. Germline V gene data show CDR1 as MNHEY and CDR2 as SMNVEV (reference sequence).

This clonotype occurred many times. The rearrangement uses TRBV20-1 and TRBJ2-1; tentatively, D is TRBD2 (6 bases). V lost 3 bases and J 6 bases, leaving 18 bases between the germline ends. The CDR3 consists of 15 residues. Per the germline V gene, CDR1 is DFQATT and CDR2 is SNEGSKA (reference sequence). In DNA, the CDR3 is TGCAGTGCTAGTCCGACTAGTGTGGTCGGCAATGAGCAGTTCTTC. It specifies CSASPTSVVGNEQFF.

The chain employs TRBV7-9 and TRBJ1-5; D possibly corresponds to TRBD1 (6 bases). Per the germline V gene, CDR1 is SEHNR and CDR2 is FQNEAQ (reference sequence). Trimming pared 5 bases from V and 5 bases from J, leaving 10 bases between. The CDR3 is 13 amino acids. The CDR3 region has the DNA TGTGCCAGCAGCCGTGAGGGGGATCAGCCCCAGCATTTT. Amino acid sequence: CASSREGDQPQHF.

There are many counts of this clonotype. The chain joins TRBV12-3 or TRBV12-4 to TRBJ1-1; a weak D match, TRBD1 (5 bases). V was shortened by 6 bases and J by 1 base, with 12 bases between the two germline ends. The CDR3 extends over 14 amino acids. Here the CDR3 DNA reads TGTGCCAGCAGCGGGGGACTAGGGAACACTGAAGCTTTCTTT. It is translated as CASSGGLGNTEAFF.

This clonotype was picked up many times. CDR3 region: CASSSPGQGAETQYF. CDR3 in DNA: TGTGCCAGCAGTTCTCCGGGACAGGGGGCCGAGACCCAGTACTTC. This chain uses TRBV12-3 or TRBV12-4 with TRBJ2-5; 12 bases are shared with TRBD1. With V trimmed by 4 bases and J by 5 bases, 5 bases remained unmatched. This CDR3 is 15 amino acids long.

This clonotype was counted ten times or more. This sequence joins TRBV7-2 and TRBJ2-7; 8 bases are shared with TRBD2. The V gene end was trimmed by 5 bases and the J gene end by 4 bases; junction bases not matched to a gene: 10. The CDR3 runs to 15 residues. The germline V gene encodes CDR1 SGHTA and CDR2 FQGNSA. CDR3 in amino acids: CASSRTGGAGYEQYF. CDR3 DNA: TGTGCCAGCAGCCGTACCGGGGGGGCCGGGTACGAGCAGTACTTC.

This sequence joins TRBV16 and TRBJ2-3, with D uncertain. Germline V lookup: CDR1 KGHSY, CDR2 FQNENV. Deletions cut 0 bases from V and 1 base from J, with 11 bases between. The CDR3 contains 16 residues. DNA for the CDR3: TGTGCCAGCAGCCAATCGGGCGGTAAACGCACAGATACGCAGTATTTT. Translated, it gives CASSQSGGKRTDTQYF. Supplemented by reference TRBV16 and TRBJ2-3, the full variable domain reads GEEVAQTPKHLVRGEGQKAKLYCAPIKGHSYVFWYQQVLKNEFKFLISFQNENVFDETGMPKERFSAKCLPNSPCSLEIQATKLEDSAVYFCASSQSGGKRTDTQYFGPGTRLTVL.

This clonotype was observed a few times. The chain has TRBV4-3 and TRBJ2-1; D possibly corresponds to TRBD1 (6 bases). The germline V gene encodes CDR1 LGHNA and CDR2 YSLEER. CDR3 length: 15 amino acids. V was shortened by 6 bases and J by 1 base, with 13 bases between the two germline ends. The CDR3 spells CASSTGTNSYNEQFF. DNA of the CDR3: TGCGCCAGCAGTACCGGGACAAATTCCTACAATGAGCAGTTCTTC.

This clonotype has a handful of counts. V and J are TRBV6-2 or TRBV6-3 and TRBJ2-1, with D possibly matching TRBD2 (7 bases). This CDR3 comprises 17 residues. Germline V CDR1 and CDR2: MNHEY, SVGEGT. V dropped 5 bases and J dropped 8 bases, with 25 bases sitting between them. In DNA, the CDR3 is TGTGCCAGCAGTCGAGCGCCGCGGGGGCGCCTTGGGGATGAGCAGTTCTTC. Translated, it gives CASSRAPRGRLGDEQFF.

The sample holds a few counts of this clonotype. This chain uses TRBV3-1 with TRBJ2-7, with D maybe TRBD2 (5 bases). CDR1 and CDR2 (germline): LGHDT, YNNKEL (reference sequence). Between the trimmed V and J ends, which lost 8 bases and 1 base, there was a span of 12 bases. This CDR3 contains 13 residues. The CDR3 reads CASARVGSYEQYF. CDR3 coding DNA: TGTGCCAGCGCGCGGGTAGGGTCCTACGAGCAGTACTTC.